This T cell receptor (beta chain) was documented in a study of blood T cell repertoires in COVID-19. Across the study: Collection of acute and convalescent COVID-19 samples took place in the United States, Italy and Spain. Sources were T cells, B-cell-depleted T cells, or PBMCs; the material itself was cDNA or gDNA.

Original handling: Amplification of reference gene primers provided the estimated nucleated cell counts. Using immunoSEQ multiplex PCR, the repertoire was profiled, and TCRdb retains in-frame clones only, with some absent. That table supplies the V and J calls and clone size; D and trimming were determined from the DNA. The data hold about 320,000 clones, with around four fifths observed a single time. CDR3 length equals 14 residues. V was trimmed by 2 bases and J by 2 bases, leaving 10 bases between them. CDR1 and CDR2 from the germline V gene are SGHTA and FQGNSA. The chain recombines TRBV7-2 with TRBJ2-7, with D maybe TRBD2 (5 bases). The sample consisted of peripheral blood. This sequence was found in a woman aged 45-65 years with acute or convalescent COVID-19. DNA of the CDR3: TGTGCCAGCAGCTTATTTCCGGGGACCTACGAGCAGTACTTC. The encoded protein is CASSLFPGTYEQYF.